The sequence of this T cell receptor (beta chain) was determined in a study of cytomegalovirus exposure and HLA in healthy donors. Study information: Most genotyped donors, about four fifths of more than 300, had Caucasian-associated genetic ancestry.

The CDR3 covers 13 residues. Per the germline V gene, CDR1 is SGHNT and CDR2 is YYREEE (reference sequence). V was clipped by 4 bases and J by 0 bases, with 7 bases between them. The primer mix had 60 Vbeta and 13 Jbeta primers. The assay was immunoSEQ multiplex PCR, and TCRdb's table has in-frame clones only and misses some. This sample has some 190,000 clones, with about three quarters found just once. A single count supports this clone. The clonotype originates from a woman aged 30 to 39 in good health and CMV-seropositive. The gene calls are TRBV5-4 and TRBJ2-5; no clear D. Sequenced input: PBMCs. The CDR3 region is CASSPRDQETQYF. In DNA, the CDR3 is TGTGCCAGCAGCCCCCGGGACCAAGAGACCCAGTACTTC.